Given below is one T cell receptor (beta chain) in context. The antigen is undetermined. The sample originates from a study of cytomegalovirus exposure and HLA in healthy donors. Overall study results and limits: The listing of 150 or so TCR beta chains classed them as cytomegalovirus-associated. In vitro experiments confirmed that three CMV-associated chains were specific for CMV antigens.

Germline CDR1 is SGHVS and CDR2 is FQNEAQ. The ends were cut back, 7 bases at V and 4 bases at J, with 14 bases in the middle. The CDR3 contains 14 residues. Assay: immunoSEQ multiplex PCR; the TCRdb copy retains only in-frame clones and omits some. The sample includes 150,000 to 200,000 clones, roughly 83% of them seen just once. Separation from the roughly 680-subject first cohort characterized the roughly 120-subject validation cohort, to which the donors belonged. What was sequenced was PBMCs. This clonotype originated in a woman younger than 30 in good health and CMV-seronegative. The V call is TRBV7-8, the J call TRBJ1-3; D is ambiguous. The CDR3 nucleotides are TGTGCCAGCACCATCGGACTTGACGGAAACACCATATATTTT. Translated: CASTIGLDGNTIYF.